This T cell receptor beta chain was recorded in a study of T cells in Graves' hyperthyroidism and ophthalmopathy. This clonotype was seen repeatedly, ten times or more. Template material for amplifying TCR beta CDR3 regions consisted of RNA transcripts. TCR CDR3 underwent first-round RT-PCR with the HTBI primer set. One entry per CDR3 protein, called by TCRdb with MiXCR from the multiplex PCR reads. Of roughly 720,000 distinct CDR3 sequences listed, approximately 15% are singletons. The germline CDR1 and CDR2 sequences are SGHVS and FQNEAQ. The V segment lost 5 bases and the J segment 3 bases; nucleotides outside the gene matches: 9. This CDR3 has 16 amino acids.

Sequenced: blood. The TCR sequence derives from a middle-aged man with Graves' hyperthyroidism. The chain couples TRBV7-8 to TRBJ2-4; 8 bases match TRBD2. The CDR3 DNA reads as TGTGCCAGCAGCCCTCCGACTAGCGCGTTCAAAAACATTCAGTACTTC. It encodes CASSPPTSAFKNIQYF.